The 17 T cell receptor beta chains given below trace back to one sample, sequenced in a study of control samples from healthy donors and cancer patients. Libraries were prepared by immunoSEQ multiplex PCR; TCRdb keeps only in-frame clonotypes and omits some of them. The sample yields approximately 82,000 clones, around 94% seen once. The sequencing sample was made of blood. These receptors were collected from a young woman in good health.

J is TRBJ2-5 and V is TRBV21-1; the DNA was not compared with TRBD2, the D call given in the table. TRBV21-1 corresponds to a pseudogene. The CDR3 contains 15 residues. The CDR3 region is CASSPTSGTGETQYF. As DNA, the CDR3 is TGTGCCAGCAGCCCGACTAGCGGGACCGGGGAGACCCAGTACTTC.

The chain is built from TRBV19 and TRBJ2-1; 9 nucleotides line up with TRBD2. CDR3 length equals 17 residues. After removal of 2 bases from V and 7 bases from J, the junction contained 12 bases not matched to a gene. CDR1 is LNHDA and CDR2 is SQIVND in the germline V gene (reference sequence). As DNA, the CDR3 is TGTGCCAGTAGTATACTAGCGGGAAATCCCCCTATGAATGAGCAGTTCTTC. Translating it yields CASSILAGNPPMNEQFF.

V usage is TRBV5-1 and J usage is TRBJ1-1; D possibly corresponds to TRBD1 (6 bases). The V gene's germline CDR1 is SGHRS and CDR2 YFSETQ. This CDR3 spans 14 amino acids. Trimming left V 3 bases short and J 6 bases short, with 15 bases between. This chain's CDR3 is CASSSTGIRSEAFF. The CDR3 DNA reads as TGCGCCAGCAGCTCAACAGGGATTCGATCTGAAGCTTTCTTT.

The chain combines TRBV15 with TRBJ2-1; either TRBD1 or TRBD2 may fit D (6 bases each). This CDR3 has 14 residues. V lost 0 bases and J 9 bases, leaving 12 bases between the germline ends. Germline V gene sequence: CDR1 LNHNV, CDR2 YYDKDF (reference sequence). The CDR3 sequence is CATSRDPGGGEQFF. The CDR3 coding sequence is TGTGCCACCAGCAGAGATCCCGGAGGGGGTGAGCAGTTCTTC. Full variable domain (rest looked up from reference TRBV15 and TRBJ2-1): DAMVIQNPRYQVTQFGKPVTLSCSQTLNHNVMYWYQQKSSQAPKLLFHYYDKDFNNEADTPDNFQSRRPNTSFCFLDIRSPGLGDTAMYLCATSRDPGGGEQFFGPGTRLTVL.

The CDR3 protein is CATNGPVNPGELFF. The CDR3 coding sequence is TGTGCCACCAACGGTCCCGTAAACCCCGGGGAGCTGTTTTTT. This rearrangement joins TRBV28 to TRBJ2-2; no firm D call. The CDR3 is made up of 14 amino acids. Trimming cost V 10 bases and J 6 bases, with 18 bases left between them. Germline V gene lookup returns CDR1 MDHEN and CDR2 SYDVKM.

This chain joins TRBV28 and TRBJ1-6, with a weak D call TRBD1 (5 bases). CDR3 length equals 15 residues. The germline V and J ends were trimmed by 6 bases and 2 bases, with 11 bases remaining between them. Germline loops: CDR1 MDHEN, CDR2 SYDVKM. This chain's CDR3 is CASREQGTYNSPLHF. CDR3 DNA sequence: TGTGCCAGCAGGGAGCAGGGAACCTATAATTCACCCCTCCACTTT. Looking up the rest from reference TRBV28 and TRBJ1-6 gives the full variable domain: DVKVTQSSRYLVKRTGEKVFLECVQDMDHENMFWYRQDPGLGLRLIYFSYDVKMKEKGDIPEGYSVSREKKERFSLILESASTNQTSMYLCASREQGTYNSPLHFGNGTRLTVT.

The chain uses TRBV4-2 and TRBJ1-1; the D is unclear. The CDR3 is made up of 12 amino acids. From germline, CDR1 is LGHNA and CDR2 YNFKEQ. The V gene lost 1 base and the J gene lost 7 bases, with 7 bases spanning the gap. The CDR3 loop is CASSQVSREAFF. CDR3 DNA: TGTGCCAGCAGCCAAGTCAGTCGTGAAGCTTTCTTT.

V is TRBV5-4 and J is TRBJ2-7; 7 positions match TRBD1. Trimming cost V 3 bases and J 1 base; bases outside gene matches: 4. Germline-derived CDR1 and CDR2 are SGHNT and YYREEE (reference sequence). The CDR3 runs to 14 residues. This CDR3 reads CASSSMTGSYEQYF. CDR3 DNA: TGTGCCAGCAGCTCAATGACAGGGTCCTACGAGCAGTACTTC.

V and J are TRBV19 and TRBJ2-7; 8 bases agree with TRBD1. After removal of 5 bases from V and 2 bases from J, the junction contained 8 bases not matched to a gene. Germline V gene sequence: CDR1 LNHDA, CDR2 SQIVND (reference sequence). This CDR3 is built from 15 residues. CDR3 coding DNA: TGTGCCAGTAGTGGTCCGGGACAGGCGGCCTACGAGCAGTACTTC. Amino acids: CASSGPGQAAYEQYF. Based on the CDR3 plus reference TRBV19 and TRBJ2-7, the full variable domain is DGGITQSPKYLFRKEGQNVTLSCEQNLNHDAMYWYRQDPGQGLRLIYYSQIVNDFQKGDIAEGYSVSREKKESFPLTVTSAQKNPTAFYLCASSGPGQAAYEQYFGPGTRLTVT.

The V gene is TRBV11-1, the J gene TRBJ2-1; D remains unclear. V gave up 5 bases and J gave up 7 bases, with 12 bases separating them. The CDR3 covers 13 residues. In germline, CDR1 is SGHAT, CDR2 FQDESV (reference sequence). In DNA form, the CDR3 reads TGTGCCAGCAGCCAGTTAAGGTTGAATGAGCAGTTCTTC. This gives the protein CASSQLRLNEQFF. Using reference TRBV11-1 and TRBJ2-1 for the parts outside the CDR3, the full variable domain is EAEVAQSPRYKITEKSQAVAFWCDPISGHATLYWYRQILGQGPELLVQFQDESVVDDSQLPKDRFSAERLKGVDSTLKIQPAELGDSAMYLCASSQLRLNEQFFGPGTRLTVL.

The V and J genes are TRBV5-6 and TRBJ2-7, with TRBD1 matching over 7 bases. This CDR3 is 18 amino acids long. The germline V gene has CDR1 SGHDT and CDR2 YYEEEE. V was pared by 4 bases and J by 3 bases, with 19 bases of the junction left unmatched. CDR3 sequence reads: CASSPRRGHRQLYYEQYF. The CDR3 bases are TGTGCCAGCAGCCCAAGAAGGGGGCATCGGCAATTGTACTACGAGCAGTACTTC.

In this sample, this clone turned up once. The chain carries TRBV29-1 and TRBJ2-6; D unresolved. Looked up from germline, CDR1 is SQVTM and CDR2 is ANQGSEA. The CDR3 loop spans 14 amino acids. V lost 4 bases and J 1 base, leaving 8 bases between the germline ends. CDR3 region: CSVVDPSGANVLTF. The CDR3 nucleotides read TGCAGCGTTGTGGATCCGTCTGGGGCCAACGTCCTGACTTTC.

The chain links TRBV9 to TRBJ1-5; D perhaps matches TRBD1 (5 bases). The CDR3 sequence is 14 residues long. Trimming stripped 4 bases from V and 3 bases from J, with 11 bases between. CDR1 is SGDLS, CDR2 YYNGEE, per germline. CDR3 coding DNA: TGTGCCAGCAGCAAAACAGGAGACAATCAGCCCCAGCATTTT. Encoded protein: CASSKTGDNQPQHF.

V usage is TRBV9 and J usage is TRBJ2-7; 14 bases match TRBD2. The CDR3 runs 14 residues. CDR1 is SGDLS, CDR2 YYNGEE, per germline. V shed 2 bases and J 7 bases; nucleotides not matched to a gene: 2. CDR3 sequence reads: CASSVGLAGDEQYF. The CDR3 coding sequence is TGTGCCAGCAGCGTGGGACTAGCGGGGGATGAGCAGTACTTC.

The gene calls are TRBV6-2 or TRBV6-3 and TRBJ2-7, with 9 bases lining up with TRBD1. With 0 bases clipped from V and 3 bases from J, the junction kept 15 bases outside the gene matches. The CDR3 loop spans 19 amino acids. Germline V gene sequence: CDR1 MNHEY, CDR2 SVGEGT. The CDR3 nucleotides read TGTGCCAGCAGTTACTCGACGAGGGTACCGGGACAGGGTTTCTACGAGCAGTACTTC. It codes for CASSYSTRVPGQGFYEQYF.

The CDR3 loop reads CASSKDGSGTSVTGELFF. The DNA for the CDR3 is TGTGCCAGCAGTAAGGACGGTAGCGGGACTAGCGTCACCGGGGAGCTGTTTTTT. The J gene is TRBJ2-2, the V gene TRBV6-2 or TRBV6-3, with 10 positions matching TRBD2. The germline gives CDR1 MNHEY, CDR2 SVGEGT. The CDR3 runs 18 residues. Unmatched junction bases numbered 13, after V lost 5 bases and J lost 4 bases.

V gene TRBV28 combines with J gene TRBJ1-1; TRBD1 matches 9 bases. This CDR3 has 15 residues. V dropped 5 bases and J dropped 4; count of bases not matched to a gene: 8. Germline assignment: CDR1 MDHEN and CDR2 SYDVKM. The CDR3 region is CASSIDRGGITEAFF. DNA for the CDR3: TGTGCCAGCAGTATAGACAGGGGGGGGATCACTGAAGCTTTCTTT.